The clone carrying this T cell receptor (beta chain) was observed a single time. The data stem from a study of OX40 agonist ivuxolimab in advanced cancers. Study details: Patients were under 90% male with ages roughly 20 to 90, mean about 65.

J gave up 0 bases and V 5 bases, and 6 bases lay outside the gene matches. Germline V gene data show CDR1 as SNHLY and CDR2 as FYNNEI. This CDR3 contains 16 residues. Collection of blood occurred at baseline, at cycle 4 day 1, and at cycle 7 day 1. Assay used: immunoSEQ multiplex PCR; TCRdb lists only in-frame clones, some missing. The profile shows about 69,000 clones, 60% to 85% of them singletons. The sequence came from an adult with an advanced solid tumor such as melanoma, head and neck, liver or kidney cancer. The starting material was CD4+ or CD8+ T cells sorted from blood, obtained in a trial of the OX40 agonist ivuxolimab. The V gene is TRBV2, the J gene TRBJ2-2, with TRBD1 identical over 7 bases. CDR3 sequence: CASSRQGESNTGELFF. CDR3 DNA sequence: TGTGCCAGCAGTCGGCAGGGGGAGTCGAACACCGGGGAGCTGTTTTTT.